One and the same sample provided the 15 T cell receptor beta chains below, sequenced in a study of response to subunit inactivated influenza vaccine. A single record per CDR3 protein comes from TCRdb applying MiXCR to the RT-PCR reads. Here the sample spans hundreds of thousands of distinct CDR3 sequences, around 18% being singletons. This specimen consisted of PBMCs from blood, obtained less than 6 days after vaccination. These receptors all stem from a man aged 50 to 60 who received an inactivated influenza vaccine.

In this sample, this clonotype turned up a few times. The CDR3 DNA reads as TGCAGTGCTAGGGCCCGGGTCGGTTACTCTGGGGCCAACGTCCTGACTTTC. Amino acids: CSARARVGYSGANVLTF. The chain joins TRBV20-1 to TRBJ2-6; D is undetermined. The germline CDR1 and CDR2 sequences are DFQATT and SNEGSKA (reference sequence). The CDR3 is 17 residues long. The V gene lost 3 bases and the J gene lost 0 bases, with 15 bases spanning the gap.

About this clonotype: A much larger clone is a single base away; this may be a read error. The chain has TRBV7-8 and TRBJ1-3; D possibly corresponds to TRBD1 (5 bases). The CDR3 runs 14 residues. V lost 4 bases, J lost 0 bases, and 7 bases lay in between. Germline CDR1 reads SGHVS; CDR2 reads FQNEAQ. The CDR3 nucleotides read TGTGCCAGCAGCTCCGACAGCTCTGGAAACACCATATATTTT. It specifies CASSSDSSGNTIYF.

The chain recombines TRBV10-1 with TRBJ2-5; 9 nucleotides agree with TRBD2. Germline-derived CDR1 and CDR2 are WNHNN and SYGVQD (reference sequence). With V trimmed by 3 bases and J by 4 bases, 3 bases remained unmatched. The CDR3 sequence is 14 residues long. The chain's CDR3 is CASSDDSGGETQYF. Written as DNA, the CDR3 is TGCGCCAGCAGTGACGATAGCGGGGGAGAGACCCAGTACTTC.

V usage is TRBV11-2 and J usage is TRBJ2-1, with 9 bases lining up with TRBD2. This CDR3 spans 18 amino acids. J gave up 0 bases and V 1 base, and 7 bases lay outside the gene matches. The germline V gene has CDR1 SGHAT and CDR2 FQNNGV. The CDR3 coding sequence is TGTGCCAGCAGCTTAGTAGCGGGGGATGTCCGCTCCTACAATGAGCAGTTCTTC. It codes for CASSLVAGDVRSYNEQFF.

This clonotype was detected ten times or more. This chain connects TRBV29-1 to TRBJ2-3; TRBD2 aligns across 11 bases. The CDR3 consists of 13 residues. Trimming removed 8 bases from V and 7 bases from J; junction bases left unmatched: 8. Germline CDR1 is SQVTM and CDR2 is ANQGSEA. The CDR3 DNA follows: TGCAGCCCGATAGCGGGGGGGAGCAATACGCAGTATTTT. This translates into CSPIAGGSNTQYF.

The CDR3 spells CAIRGGQLNQGGNTIYF. In DNA form, the CDR3 reads TGTGCCATCAGAGGGGGACAGTTGAACCAGGGAGGAAACACCATATATTTT. The rearrangement joins TRBV10-3 to TRBJ1-3; 7 bases match TRBD1. The CDR3 contains 17 residues. The V segment lost 6 bases and the J segment 4 bases; nucleotides outside the gene matches: 15. Germline CDR1 ENHRY, CDR2 SYGVKD.

V gene TRBV28 combines with J gene TRBJ2-2; possibly TRBD1 for D (5 bases). CDR1 MDHEN and CDR2 SYDVKM come from the germline V gene. Trimming removed 2 bases at V and 7 bases at J, with 14 bases between. This CDR3 region has 15 residues. CDR3 sequence: CASSLPLAGNGELFF. The CDR3, as DNA: TGTGCCAGCAGTTTACCCCTGGCAGGGAACGGGGAGCTGTTTTTT.

This clonotype appeared a few times. This rearrangement joins TRBV28 to TRBJ2-7, with D maybe TRBD2 (5 bases). Trimming stripped 5 bases from V and 7 bases from J, with 9 bases between. Germline loops: CDR1 MDHEN, CDR2 SYDVKM. The CDR3 extends over 11 amino acids. CDR3 DNA sequence: TGTGCCAGCAGTAGCTGGAGGGAGCAGTACTTC. Encoded protein: CASSSWREQYF.

This chain uses TRBV15 with TRBJ2-2; 7 bases line up with TRBD2. Trimming removed 3 bases from V and 5 bases from J; junction bases left unmatched: 18. This CDR3 is 19 amino acids long. In germline, CDR1 is LNHNV, CDR2 YYDKDF (reference sequence). The CDR3: CATSRTPPGGFEGTGELFF. CDR3 nucleotides: TGTGCCACCAGCAGGACCCCGCCGGGAGGTTTTGAAGGGACCGGGGAGCTGTTTTTT.

This rearrangement joins TRBV20-1 to TRBJ2-7; 8 bases agree with TRBD2. The CDR3 is made up of 11 amino acids. Trimming cost V 6 bases and J 6 bases; bases outside gene matches: 4. CDR1 and CDR2 (germline): DFQATT, SNEGSKA (reference sequence). CDR3 loop: CSAPRGGEQYF. CDR3 DNA sequence: TGCAGTGCCCCCCGGGGGGGCGAGCAGTACTTC.

The chain uses TRBV7-8 and TRBJ2-1, with a possible D match to TRBD2 (6 bases). The V end lost 5 bases, the J end lost 8 bases, and 16 bases lay between the germline ends. Germline assignment: CDR1 SGHVS and CDR2 FQNEAQ. The CDR3 has 14 residues. CDR3 sequence: CASSRMTSRHEQFF. The DNA of the CDR3 is TGTGCCAGCAGCCGGATGACTAGTAGGCATGAGCAGTTCTTC.

The chain links TRBV6-2 or TRBV6-3 to TRBJ2-3; the match to TRBD1 covers 9 bases. Germline V lookup: CDR1 MNHEY, CDR2 SVGEGT. This CDR3 comprises 17 residues. V shed 3 bases and J 2 bases; nucleotides not matched to a gene: 9. The DNA for the CDR3 is TGTGCCAGCAGTTATCCTCGGGACAGGGTGTACACAGATACGCAGTATTTT. Encoded protein: CASSYPRDRVYTDTQYF.

This clonotype was observed a few times. The chain recombines TRBV4-3 with TRBJ2-7; D is uncertain. Germline V gives CDR1 LGHNA, CDR2 YSLEER. V shed 3 bases and J shed 6 bases, with 24 bases lying between them. CDR3 length: 17 residues. CDR3 nucleotide sequence: TGCGCCAGCAGCCAGAGTACAGTTCCACCATCTTTTGGCGAGCAGTACTTC. Its translation is CASSQSTVPPSFGEQYF.

The table lists this clonotype with a few counts. This chain joins TRBV6-5 and TRBJ2-2; D is ambiguous. V lost 3 bases and J lost 6, with 14 bases in between. The CDR3 runs 15 residues. Per germline, CDR1 MNHEY and CDR2 SVGAGI. The CDR3 loop reads CASSYFGDGSGELFF. The CDR3, as DNA: TGTGCCAGCAGTTATTTTGGGGATGGGTCCGGGGAGCTGTTTTTT.

This chain links TRBV4-3 with TRBJ2-5, with D hard to call. Trimming stripped 4 bases from V and 7 bases from J, with 7 bases between. This CDR3 has 11 residues. Germline CDR1 reads LGHNA; CDR2 reads YSLEER. The CDR3: CASSPTLTQYF. The CDR3 nucleotides read TGCGCCAGCAGCCCCACGCTGACCCAGTACTTC.